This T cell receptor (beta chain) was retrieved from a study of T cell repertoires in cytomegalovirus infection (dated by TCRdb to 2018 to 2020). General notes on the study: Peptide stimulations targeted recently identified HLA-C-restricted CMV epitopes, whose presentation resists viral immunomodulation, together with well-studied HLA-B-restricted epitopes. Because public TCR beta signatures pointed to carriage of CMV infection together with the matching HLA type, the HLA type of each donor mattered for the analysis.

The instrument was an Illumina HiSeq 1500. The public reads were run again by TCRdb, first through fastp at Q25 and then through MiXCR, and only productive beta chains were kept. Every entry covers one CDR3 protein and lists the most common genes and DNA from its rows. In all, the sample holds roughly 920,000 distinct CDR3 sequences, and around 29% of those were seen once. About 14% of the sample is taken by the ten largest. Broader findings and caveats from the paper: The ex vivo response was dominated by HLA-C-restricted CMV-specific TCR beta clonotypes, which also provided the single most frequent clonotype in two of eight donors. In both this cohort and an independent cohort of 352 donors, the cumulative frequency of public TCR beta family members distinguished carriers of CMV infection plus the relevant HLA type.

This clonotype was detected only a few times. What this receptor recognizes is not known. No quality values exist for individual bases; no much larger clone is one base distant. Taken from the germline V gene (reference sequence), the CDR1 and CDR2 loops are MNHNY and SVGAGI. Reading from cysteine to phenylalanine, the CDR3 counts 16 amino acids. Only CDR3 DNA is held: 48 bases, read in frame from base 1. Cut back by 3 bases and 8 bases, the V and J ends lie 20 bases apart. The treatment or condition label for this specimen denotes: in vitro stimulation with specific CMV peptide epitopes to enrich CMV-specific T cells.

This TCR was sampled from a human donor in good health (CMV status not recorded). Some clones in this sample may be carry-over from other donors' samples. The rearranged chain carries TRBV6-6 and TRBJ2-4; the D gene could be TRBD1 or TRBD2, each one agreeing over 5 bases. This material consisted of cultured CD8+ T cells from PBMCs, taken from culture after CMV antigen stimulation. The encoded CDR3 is CASSYPPRQLGDIQYF. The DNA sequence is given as TGTGCCAGCAGTTATCCCCCGAGGCAGTTGGGGGACATTCAGTACTTC.